This TCR beta chain was sequenced in a study of cytomegalovirus exposure and HLA in healthy donors. General observations from the study: Researchers reported that a few CMV-associated chains were confirmed in vitro as CMV antigen-specific.

The PCR used 60 Vbeta and 13 Jbeta primers. This table comes from immunoSEQ multiplex PCR, and its TCRdb copy is limited to in-frame clones, with some not included. This sample carries 130,000 or so clones, 85% to 90% of them seen once, and the ten largest clones take roughly 5%. Details on this clone: Its specificity is unknown.

Germline assignment: CDR1 SGHAT and CDR2 FQNNGV. This CDR3 has 15 residues. Trimming stripped 5 bases from V and 2 bases from J, with 14 bases between. This TCR came from a woman under 40 in good health and CMV-seronegative. The sample comprised PBMCs. The chain has TRBV11-2 and TRBJ2-3, with D tentatively TRBD2 (5 bases). CDR3 sequence reads: CASSRGRSPTDTQYF. CDR3 DNA sequence: TGTGCCAGCAGCCGAGGGCGCAGTCCCACAGATACGCAGTATTTT.